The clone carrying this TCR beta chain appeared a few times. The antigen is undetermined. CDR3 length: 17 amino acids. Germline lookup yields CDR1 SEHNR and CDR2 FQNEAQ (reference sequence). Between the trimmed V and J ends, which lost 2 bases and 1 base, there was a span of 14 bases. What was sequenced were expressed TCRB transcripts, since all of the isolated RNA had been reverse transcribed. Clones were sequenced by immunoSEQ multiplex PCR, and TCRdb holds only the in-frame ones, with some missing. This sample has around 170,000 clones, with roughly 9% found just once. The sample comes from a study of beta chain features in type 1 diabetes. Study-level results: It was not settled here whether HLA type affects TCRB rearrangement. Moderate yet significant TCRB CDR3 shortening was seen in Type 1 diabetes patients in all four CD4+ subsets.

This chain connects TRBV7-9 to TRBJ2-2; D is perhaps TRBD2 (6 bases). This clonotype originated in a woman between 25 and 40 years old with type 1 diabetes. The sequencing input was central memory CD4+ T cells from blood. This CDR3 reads CASSLRRGRRNTGELFF. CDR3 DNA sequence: TGTGCCAGCAGCTTACGGCGGGGAAGGCGGAACACCGGGGAGCTGTTTTTT.